This is a list of T cell receptor beta chains from one sample in a study of T cell responses to AZD1222 COVID-19 vaccine. Clones were read by immunoSEQ multiplex PCR, and TCRdb kept only the in-frame ones, dropping some. This table has roughly 100,000 clones, roughly 92% appearing once. The source material was peripheral blood, sampled on day 0 of AZD1222 vaccination. The receptors derive from an adult in good health. CDR3s include the opening cysteine and the closing phenylalanine or tryptophan. A D gene is named only where the DNA matches it firmly. Clone sizes are given selectively: once, few, many, or a class where the clone is expanded.

d_gene: TRBD1
j_gene: TRBJ1-2
abundance: once
v_gene: TRBV20-1
CDR3aa: CSADRGFGYTF
CDR3nt: TGCAGTGCCGACAGGGGTTTTGGCTACACCTTC

d_gene: TRBD2
j_gene: TRBJ2-2
abundance: few
v_gene: TRBV10-1
CDR3aa: CASSESGLDTGELFF
CDR3nt: TGCGCCAGCAGTGAGTCGGGACTAGACACCGGGGAGCTGTTTTTT

d_gene: .
j_gene: TRBJ2-1
abundance: .
v_gene: TRBV7-2
CDR3aa: CASSLLNWHNEQFF
CDR3nt: TGTGCCAGCAGCTTATTAAACTGGCACAATGAGCAGTTCTTC

d_gene: TRBD1
j_gene: TRBJ1-2
abundance: .
v_gene: TRBV10-3
CDR3aa: CATQGALNYGYTF
CDR3nt: TGTGCCACCCAGGGGGCTCTTAACTATGGCTACACCTTC

d_gene: .
j_gene: TRBJ2-1
abundance: .
v_gene: TRBV19
CDR3aa: CASSRIAISYNEQFF
CDR3nt: TGTGCCAGTAGTAGGATAGCTATCTCCTACAATGAGCAGTTCTTC

d_gene: .
j_gene: TRBJ1-2
abundance: .
v_gene: TRBV28
CDR3aa: CATPGGKVYGYTF
CDR3nt: TGTGCCACCCCCGGGGGGAAGGTCTATGGCTACACCTTC

d_gene: .
j_gene: TRBJ1-1
abundance: once
v_gene: TRBV5-1
CDR3aa: CASSLAGNTEAFF
CDR3nt: TGCGCCAGCAGCTTGGCGGGGAACACTGAAGCTTTCTTT

d_gene: .
j_gene: TRBJ1-1
abundance: once
v_gene: TRBV7-8
CDR3aa: CASSLVRADTEAFF
CDR3nt: TGTGCCAGCAGCTTAGTTAGGGCGGACACTGAAGCTTTCTTT

d_gene: TRBD2
j_gene: TRBJ2-7
abundance: once
v_gene: TRBV4-3
CDR3aa: CASSQGFSGTYEQYF
CDR3nt: TGCGCCAGCAGCCAAGGCTTTAGCGGGACTTACGAGCAGTACTTC

d_gene: TRBD2
j_gene: TRBJ2-3
abundance: .
v_gene: TRBV7-2
CDR3aa: CASSYKRDSSTDTQYF
CDR3nt: TGTGCCAGCAGTTACAAGCGGGACTCTAGCACAGATACGCAGTATTTT

d_gene: .
j_gene: TRBJ1-1
abundance: once
v_gene: TRBV14
CDR3aa: CASSQVGNTEAFF
CDR3nt: TGTGCCAGCAGCCAAGTCGGAAACACTGAAGCTTTCTTT

d_gene: .
j_gene: TRBJ2-7
abundance: once
v_gene: TRBV6-2/TRBV6-3
CDR3aa: CASSYSSYEQYF
CDR3nt: TGTGCCAGCAGTTACTCCTCCTACGAGCAGTACTTC

d_gene: .
j_gene: TRBJ1-1
abundance: .
v_gene: TRBV5-4
CDR3aa: CASASGQLNTEAFF
CDR3nt: TGTGCCAGCGCTTCTGGCCAGTTGAACACTGAAGCTTTCTTT

d_gene: TRBD1
j_gene: TRBJ2-7
abundance: .
v_gene: TRBV28
CDR3aa: CASRTGSYEQYF
CDR3nt: TGTGCCAGCAGGACAGGGAGCTACGAGCAGTACTTC

d_gene: TRBD2
j_gene: TRBJ2-7
abundance: .
v_gene: TRBV9
CDR3aa: CASSPRLAGIYEQYF
CDR3nt: TGTGCCAGCAGCCCTAGGCTAGCGGGAATCTACGAGCAGTACTTC

d_gene: TRBD2
j_gene: TRBJ2-1
abundance: .
v_gene: TRBV15
CDR3aa: CATSSRLAGVYNEQFF
CDR3nt: TGTGCCACCAGCAGTCGGCTAGCGGGCGTCTACAATGAGCAGTTCTTC

d_gene: .
j_gene: TRBJ1-2
abundance: .
v_gene: TRBV9
CDR3aa: CASSVDVTGYDGYTF
CDR3nt: TGTGCCAGCAGCGTAGACGTGACAGGTTATGATGGCTACACCTTC

d_gene: TRBD1
j_gene: TRBJ1-2
abundance: .
v_gene: TRBV9
CDR3aa: CASSQSTGVYTF
CDR3nt: TGTGCCAGCAGCCAATCTACAGGGGTTTACACCTTC

d_gene: .
j_gene: TRBJ2-7
abundance: .
v_gene: TRBV6-5
CDR3aa: CASRDIPSYEQYF
CDR3nt: TGTGCCAGCAGGGACATCCCGTCCTACGAGCAGTACTTC

d_gene: .
j_gene: TRBJ1-1
abundance: .
v_gene: TRBV7-9
CDR3aa: CASMSIGNTEAFF
CDR3nt: TGTGCCAGCATGTCCATAGGGAACACTGAAGCTTTCTTT

d_gene: .
j_gene: TRBJ1-1
abundance: once
v_gene: TRBV18
CDR3aa: CASSLGPRNTEAFF
CDR3nt: TGTGCCAGCTCACTTGGACCCCGGAACACTGAAGCTTTCTTT

d_gene: .
j_gene: TRBJ2-3
abundance: .
v_gene: TRBV6-2/TRBV6-3
CDR3aa: CASSYSILAQYF
CDR3nt: TGTGCCAGCAGTTACTCAATACTTGCGCAGTATTTT

d_gene: .
j_gene: TRBJ2-1
abundance: few
v_gene: TRBV19
CDR3aa: CASSPQGNEQFF
CDR3nt: TGTGCCAGTAGCCCACAGGGCAATGAGCAGTTCTTC

d_gene: TRBD1
j_gene: TRBJ1-2
abundance: .
v_gene: TRBV18
CDR3aa: CASSPKRTGDDGYTF
CDR3nt: TGTGCCAGCTCACCAAAGAGGACAGGGGATGATGGCTACACCTTC

d_gene: .
j_gene: TRBJ1-2
abundance: once
v_gene: TRBV19
CDR3aa: CASSILGQGYTF
CDR3nt: TGTGCCAGTAGTATTCTAGGACAGGGCTACACCTTC

d_gene: .
j_gene: TRBJ2-2
abundance: .
v_gene: TRBV6-5
CDR3aa: CASSQPGLLTGELFF
CDR3nt: TGTGCCAGCAGTCAACCGGGACTCCTCACCGGGGAGCTGTTTTTT

d_gene: .
j_gene: TRBJ2-7
abundance: .
v_gene: TRBV5-6
CDR3aa: CASSLGASYEQYF
CDR3nt: TGTGCCAGCAGCCTGGGGGCATCCTACGAGCAGTACTTC

d_gene: .
j_gene: TRBJ2-1
abundance: .
v_gene: TRBV7-9
CDR3aa: CASHEGEVNEQFF
CDR3nt: TGTGCCAGCCACGAGGGGGAGGTTAATGAGCAGTTCTTC

d_gene: .
j_gene: TRBJ1-6
abundance: .
v_gene: TRBV19
CDR3aa: CASTTRTVLNSPLHF
CDR3nt: TGTGCCAGCACCACCCGGACAGTATTGAATTCACCCCTCCACTTT

d_gene: .
j_gene: TRBJ1-6
abundance: few
v_gene: TRBV5-4
CDR3aa: CASSYQGDSPLHF
CDR3nt: TGTGCCAGCAGCTATCAGGGAGATTCACCCCTCCACTTT

d_gene: .
j_gene: TRBJ2-2
abundance: .
v_gene: TRBV19
CDR3aa: CASSPRPSQSVGELFF
CDR3nt: TGTGCCAGTAGTCCCCGGCCTTCTCAGAGTGTCGGGGAGCTGTTTTTT

d_gene: .
j_gene: TRBJ1-4
abundance: .
v_gene: TRBV12-5
CDR3aa: CASGWGRAPTNEKLFF
CDR3nt: TGTGCTAGTGGTTGGGGACGGGCCCCAACTAATGAAAAACTGTTTTTT

d_gene: TRBD1
j_gene: TRBJ2-7
abundance: .
v_gene: TRBV7-9
CDR3aa: CASSSSKDRLNYEQYF
CDR3nt: TGTGCCAGCAGCTCAAGCAAGGACAGGCTAAACTACGAGCAGTACTTC

d_gene: .
j_gene: TRBJ2-3
abundance: once
v_gene: TRBV14
CDR3aa: CASSQARPGLFTDTQYF
CDR3nt: TGTGCCAGCAGCCAAGCCCGACCGGGACTTTTCACAGATACGCAGTATTTT

d_gene: .
j_gene: TRBJ1-3
abundance: .
v_gene: TRBV14
CDR3aa: CASSQYSKSRSGNTIYF
CDR3nt: TGTGCCAGCAGCCAATACAGCAAGTCCCGCTCTGGAAACACCATATATTTT

d_gene: TRBD1
j_gene: TRBJ1-2
abundance: .
v_gene: TRBV5-1
CDR3aa: CASSSGGGDYGYTF
CDR3nt: TGCGCCAGCAGCTCAGGGGGTGGTGACTATGGCTACACCTTC

d_gene: .
j_gene: TRBJ2-1
abundance: once
v_gene: TRBV20-1
CDR3aa: CSASRTRGQFF
CDR3nt: TGCAGTGCTTCTCGGACCCGAGGGCAGTTCTTC

d_gene: TRBD2
j_gene: TRBJ2-7
abundance: .
v_gene: TRBV7-2
CDR3aa: CASSPPRLAGGSSYEQYF
CDR3nt: TGTGCCAGCAGCCCACCCCGGCTAGCGGGAGGAAGCTCCTACGAGCAGTACTTC

d_gene: .
j_gene: TRBJ2-2
abundance: .
v_gene: TRBV6-1
CDR3aa: CASSETGALNTGELFF
CDR3nt: TGTGCCAGCAGCGAAACCGGTGCCTTAAACACCGGGGAGCTGTTTTTT

d_gene: TRBD1
j_gene: TRBJ1-1
abundance: .
v_gene: TRBV5-1
CDR3aa: CASSLDRDTEAFF
CDR3nt: TGCGCCAGCAGCTTAGACAGGGACACTGAAGCTTTCTTT

d_gene: .
j_gene: TRBJ1-1
abundance: .
v_gene: TRBV28
CDR3aa: CASSFEWGTLNTEAFF
CDR3nt: TGTGCCAGCAGTTTTGAGTGGGGAACGCTGAACACTGAAGCTTTCTTT

d_gene: .
j_gene: TRBJ2-7
abundance: .
v_gene: TRBV7-9
CDR3aa: CASSSAGTYEQYF
CDR3nt: TGTGCCAGCAGCTCGGCAGGGACCTACGAGCAGTACTTC

d_gene: .
j_gene: TRBJ1-3
abundance: .
v_gene: TRBV19
CDR3aa: CATWTGFNTIYF
CDR3nt: TGTGCCACCTGGACCGGCTTTAACACCATATATTTT

d_gene: .
j_gene: TRBJ1-2
abundance: .
v_gene: TRBV3-1/TRBV3-2
CDR3aa: CASSPRRTALDYGYTF
CDR3nt: TGTGCCAGCAGCCCCCGCAGGACAGCGTTAGACTATGGCTACACCTTC

d_gene: .
j_gene: TRBJ1-2
abundance: .
v_gene: TRBV7-9
CDR3aa: CASSLLTSLYGYTF
CDR3nt: TGTGCCAGCAGCTTACTTACGTCTTTATATGGCTACACCTTC

d_gene: TRBD2
j_gene: TRBJ2-5
abundance: .
v_gene: TRBV3-1/TRBV3-2
CDR3aa: CASRLAGDETQYF
CDR3nt: TGTGCCAGCAGGCTCGCGGGAGATGAGACCCAGTACTTC

d_gene: TRBD1
j_gene: TRBJ1-2
abundance: .
v_gene: TRBV5-1
CDR3aa: CASSWRPGQGGGYTF
CDR3nt: TGCGCCAGCAGCTGGCGCCCGGGACAGGGCGGTGGCTACACCTTC

d_gene: .
j_gene: TRBJ2-2
abundance: .
v_gene: TRBV2
CDR3aa: CARFPRRTGELFF
CDR3nt: TGTGCCAGGTTTCCCAGGCGCACCGGGGAGCTGTTTTTT

d_gene: .
j_gene: TRBJ2-7
abundance: .
v_gene: TRBV3-1/TRBV3-2
CDR3aa: CASSQVQGTAYEQYF
CDR3nt: TGTGCCAGCAGCCAAGTGCAGGGGACGGCCTACGAGCAGTACTTC

d_gene: TRBD1
j_gene: TRBJ1-3
abundance: .
v_gene: TRBV12-5
CDR3aa: CASGLATGALSGNTIYF
CDR3nt: TGTGCTAGTGGTTTGGCAACAGGGGCCCTCTCTGGAAACACCATATATTTT

d_gene: .
j_gene: TRBJ2-7
abundance: .
v_gene: TRBV28
CDR3aa: CASSSEPKTTFVEQYF
CDR3nt: TGTGCCAGCAGTTCAGAGCCTAAAACTACGTTTGTAGAGCAGTACTTC

d_gene: .
j_gene: TRBJ1-2
abundance: once
v_gene: TRBV19
CDR3aa: CASRPGTDPLGYTF
CDR3nt: TGTGCCAGTAGACCAGGGACGGATCCGCTCGGCTACACCTTC

d_gene: TRBD2
j_gene: TRBJ2-4
abundance: .
v_gene: TRBV2
CDR3aa: CASRPTTSGRAKNIQYF
CDR3nt: TGTGCCAGCAGGCCAACGACTAGCGGGAGGGCGAAAAACATTCAGTACTTC